The present TCR beta chain was sequenced within a study of blood T cells in healthy people across ages. General study results and limits: The study found TCR beta diversity correlated strongly with naive T cell percentage. Possibly confounding the expanded clonotype changes was the fact that donor CMV status was unknown. Whereas aged donors had fewer naive CD4+ cells, long-lived donors had more of them and higher diversity.

Combining a sample-barcoded 5' primer with a J-beta primer mix, a second PCR ran for about 7 to 11 cycles. From the 5' RACE reads, TCRdb called clonotypes with MiXCR, one entry per CDR3 protein. The table lists just over 800,000 distinct CDR3 sequences, approximately 65% of them singletons. Remarks on this clonotype: As yet, its antigen is unknown.

Germline values: CDR1 SGDLS, CDR2 YYNGEE. This CDR3 contains 18 residues. Trimming cost V 0 bases and J 1 base, with 14 bases left between them. The people who gave samples were healthy Caucasians from Russia, aged about 6 to 100. Source material: blood. The chain combines TRBV9 with TRBJ1-6; D remains unclear. The TCR sequence derives from a man aged 30-40 years in good health. Here the CDR3 reads CASSVDTGPESYNSPLHF. Here the CDR3 DNA reads TGTGCCAGCAGCGTAGATACGGGTCCGGAGTCCTATAATTCACCCCTCCACTTT.